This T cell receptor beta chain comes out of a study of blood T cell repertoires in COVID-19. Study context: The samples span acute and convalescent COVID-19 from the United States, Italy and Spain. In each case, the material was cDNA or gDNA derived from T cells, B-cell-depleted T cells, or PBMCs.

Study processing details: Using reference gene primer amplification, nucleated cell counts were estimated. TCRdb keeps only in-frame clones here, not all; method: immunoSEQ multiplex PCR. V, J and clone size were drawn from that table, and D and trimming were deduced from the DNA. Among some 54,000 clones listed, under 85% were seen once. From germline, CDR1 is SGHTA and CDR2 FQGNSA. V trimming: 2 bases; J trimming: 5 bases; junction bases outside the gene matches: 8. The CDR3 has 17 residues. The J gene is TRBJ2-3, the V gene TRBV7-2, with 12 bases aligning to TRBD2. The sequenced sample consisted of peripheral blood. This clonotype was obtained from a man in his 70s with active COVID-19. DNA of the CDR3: TGTGCCAGCAGCTTACGTCCTAGCGGGGGGGCATTAGATACGCAGTATTTT. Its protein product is CASSLRPSGGALDTQYF.